The following is a T cell receptor (beta chain) sequence with its context. The data are from a study of lung T cells in sarcoidosis with Löfgren's syndrome. A single record per CDR3 protein comes from TCRdb applying MiXCR to the reads. Of 60,000 to 70,000 distinct CDR3 sequences in the sample, roughly 20% are singletons; the top ten hold less than 2.5%. This TCR was recovered from a human donor with sarcoidosis (Löfgren's syndrome or another form), or a control subject (not recorded which). Sequencing was performed on CD4+ T cells from PBMCs.

DNA of the CDR3: TGTGCCAGCAGCCGTCTCGGGACCGATGCAACTAATGAAAAACTGTTTTTT. Amino acids: CASSRLGTDATNEKLFF. The rearrangement uses TRBV7-9 and TRBJ1-4, with a weak D call TRBD1 (5 bases). The V end was cut by 5 bases, the J end by 0 bases, with 16 bases between. This CDR3 has 17 amino acids. Per the germline V gene, CDR1 is SEHNR and CDR2 is FQNEAQ (reference sequence).